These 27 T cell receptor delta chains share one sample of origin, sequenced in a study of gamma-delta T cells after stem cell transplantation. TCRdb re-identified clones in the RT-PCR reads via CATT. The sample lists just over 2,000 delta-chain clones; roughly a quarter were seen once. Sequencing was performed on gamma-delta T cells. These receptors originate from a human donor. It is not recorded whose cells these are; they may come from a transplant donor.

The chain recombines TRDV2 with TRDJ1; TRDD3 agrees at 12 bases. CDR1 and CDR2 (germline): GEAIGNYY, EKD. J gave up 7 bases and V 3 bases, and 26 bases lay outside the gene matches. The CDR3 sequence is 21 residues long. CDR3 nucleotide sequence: TGTGCCTGTGACTCAGTCCCCCTTACTGGGGGATACCCGCCGCGGGAAGGTAAACTCATCTTT. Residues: CACDSVPLTGGYPPREGKLIF.

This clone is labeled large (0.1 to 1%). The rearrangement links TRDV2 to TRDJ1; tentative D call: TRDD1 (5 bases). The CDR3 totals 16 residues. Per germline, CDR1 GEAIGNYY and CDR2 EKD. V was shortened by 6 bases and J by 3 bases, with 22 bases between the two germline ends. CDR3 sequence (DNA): TGTGCCTGTTCCCTCTTGGGTAATAGGGTACCCGATAAACTCATCTTT. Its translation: CACSLLGNRVPDKLIF.

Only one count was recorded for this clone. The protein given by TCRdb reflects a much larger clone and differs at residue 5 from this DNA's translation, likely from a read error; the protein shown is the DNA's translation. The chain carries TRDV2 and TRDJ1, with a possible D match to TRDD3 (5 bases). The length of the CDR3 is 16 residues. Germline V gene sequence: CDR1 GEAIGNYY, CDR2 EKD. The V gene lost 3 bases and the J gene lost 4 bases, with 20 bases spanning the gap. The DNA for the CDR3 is TGTGCCTGTGACGCCGTGGGGCCCCCTCCGCGCGATAAACTCATCTTT. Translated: CACDAVGPPPRDKLIF.

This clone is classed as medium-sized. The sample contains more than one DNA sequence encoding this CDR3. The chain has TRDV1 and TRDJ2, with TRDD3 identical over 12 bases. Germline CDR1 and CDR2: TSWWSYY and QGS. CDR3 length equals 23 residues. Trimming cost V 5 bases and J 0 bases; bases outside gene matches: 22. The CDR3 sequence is CALGLFLNLGDTFLGTLTAQLFF. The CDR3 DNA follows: TGTGCTCTTGGGCTCTTCCTAAATCTGGGGGATACGTTTTTAGGAACTTTGACAGCACAACTCTTCTTT.

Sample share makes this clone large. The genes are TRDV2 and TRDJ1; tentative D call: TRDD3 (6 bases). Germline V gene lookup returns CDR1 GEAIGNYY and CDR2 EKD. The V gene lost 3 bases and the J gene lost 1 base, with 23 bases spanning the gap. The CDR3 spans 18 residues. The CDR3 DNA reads TGTGCCTGTGACCAGATCCTATACTTGACTGGGATCACCGATAAACTCATCTTT. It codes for CACDQILYLTGITDKLIF.

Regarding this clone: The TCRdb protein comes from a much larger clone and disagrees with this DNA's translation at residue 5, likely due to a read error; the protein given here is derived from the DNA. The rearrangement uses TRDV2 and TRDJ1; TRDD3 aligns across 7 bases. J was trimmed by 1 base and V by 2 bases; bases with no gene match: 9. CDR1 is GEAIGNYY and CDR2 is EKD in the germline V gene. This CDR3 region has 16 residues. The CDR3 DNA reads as TGTGCCTGTGACATTCTCGTGGATACGCGCACCGATAAACTCATCTTT. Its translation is CACDILVDTRTDKLIF.

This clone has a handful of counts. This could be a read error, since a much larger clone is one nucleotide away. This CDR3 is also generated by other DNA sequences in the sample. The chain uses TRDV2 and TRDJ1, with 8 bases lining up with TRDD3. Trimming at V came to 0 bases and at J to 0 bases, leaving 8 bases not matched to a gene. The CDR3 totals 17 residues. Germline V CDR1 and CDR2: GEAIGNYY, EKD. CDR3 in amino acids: CACDTGFWGTDTDKLIF. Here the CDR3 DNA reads TGTGCCTGTGACACCGGATTCTGGGGGACTGACACCGATAAACTCATCTTT.

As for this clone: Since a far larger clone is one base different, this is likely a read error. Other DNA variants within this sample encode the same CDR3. CDR3 residues: CACDSIVVGDTKNMAWDTRQMFF. CDR3 sequence (DNA): TGCGCCTGTGACTCCATTGTGGTGGGGGATACAAAGAATATGGCCTGGGACACCCGACAGATGTTTTTC. This chain links TRDV2 with TRDJ3; 10 bases agree with TRDD3. Looked up from germline, CDR1 is GEAIGNYY and CDR2 is EKD. The CDR3 covers 23 residues.

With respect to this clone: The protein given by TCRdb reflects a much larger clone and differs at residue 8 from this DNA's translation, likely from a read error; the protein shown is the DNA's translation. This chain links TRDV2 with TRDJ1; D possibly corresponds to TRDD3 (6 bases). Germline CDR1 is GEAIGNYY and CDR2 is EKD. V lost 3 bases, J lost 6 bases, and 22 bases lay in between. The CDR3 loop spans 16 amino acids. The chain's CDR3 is CACDPLGGTTPNKLIF. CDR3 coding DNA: TGTGCCTGTGACCCTTTGGGGGGTACAACGCCTAATAAACTCATCTTT.

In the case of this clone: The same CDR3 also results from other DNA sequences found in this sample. The CDR3 DNA reads as TGTGCTCTTGGGGAACTAGCGGCCTTCCTACGGGGACTCCAGAGGAACGATAAACTCATCTTT. It is translated as CALGELAAFLRGLQRNDKLIF. V usage is TRDV1 and J usage is TRDJ1; 9 bases agree with TRDD2. The ends lost 0 bases at V and 4 bases at J; junction bases unmatched: 21. Germline V gives CDR1 TSWWSYY, CDR2 QGS. CDR3 length: 21 residues.

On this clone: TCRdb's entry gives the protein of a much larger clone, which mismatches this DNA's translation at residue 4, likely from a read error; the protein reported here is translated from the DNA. The CDR3 sequence: CACGPLAAPNTDKLIF. In DNA form, the CDR3 reads TGTGCCTGTGGCCCCTTAGCCGCCCCAAACACCGATAAACTCATCTTT. The rearrangement links TRDV2 to TRDJ1, with unresolved D. The CDR3 spans 16 residues. CDR1 and CDR2 (germline): GEAIGNYY, EKD. V was pared by 5 bases and J by 0 bases, with 18 bases between.

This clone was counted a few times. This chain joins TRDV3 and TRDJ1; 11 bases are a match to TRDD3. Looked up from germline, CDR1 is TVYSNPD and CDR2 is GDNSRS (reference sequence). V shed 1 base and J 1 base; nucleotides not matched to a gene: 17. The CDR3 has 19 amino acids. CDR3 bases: TGTGCCTTTAAGGGATGGCGAGACTGGGGGATAAGGTGCACCGATAAACTCATCTTT. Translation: CAFKGWRDWGIRCTDKLIF.

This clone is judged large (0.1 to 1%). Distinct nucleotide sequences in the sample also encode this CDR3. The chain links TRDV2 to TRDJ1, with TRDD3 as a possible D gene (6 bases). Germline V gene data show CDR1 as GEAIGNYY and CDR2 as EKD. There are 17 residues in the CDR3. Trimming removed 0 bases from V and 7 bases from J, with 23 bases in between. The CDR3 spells CACDTFVSEGLGGKLIF. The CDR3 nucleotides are TGTGCCTGTGACACCTTCGTTTCGGAGGGTTTGGGGGGTAAACTCATCTTT.

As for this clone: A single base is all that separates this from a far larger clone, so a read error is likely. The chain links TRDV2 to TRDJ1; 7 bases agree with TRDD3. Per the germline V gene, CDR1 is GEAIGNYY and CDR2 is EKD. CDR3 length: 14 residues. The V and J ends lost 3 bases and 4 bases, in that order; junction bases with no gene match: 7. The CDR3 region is CACDAMGDDDKLIF. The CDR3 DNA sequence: TGTGCCTGTGACGCGATGGGGGACGACGATAAACTCATCTTT.

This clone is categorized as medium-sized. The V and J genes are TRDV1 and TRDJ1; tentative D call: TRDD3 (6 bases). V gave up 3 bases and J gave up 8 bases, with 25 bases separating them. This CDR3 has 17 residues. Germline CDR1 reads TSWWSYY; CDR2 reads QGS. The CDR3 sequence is CALGDPGVPTGGMKLIF. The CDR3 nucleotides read TGTGCTCTTGGGGATCCTGGGGTCCCAACAGGAGGGATGAAACTCATCTTT.

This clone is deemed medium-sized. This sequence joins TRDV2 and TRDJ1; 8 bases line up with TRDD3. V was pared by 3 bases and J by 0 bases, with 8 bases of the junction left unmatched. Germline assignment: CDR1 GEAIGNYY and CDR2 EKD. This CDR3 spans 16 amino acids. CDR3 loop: CACDYWGPRDTDKLIF. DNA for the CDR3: TGTGCCTGTGACTACTGGGGGCCCCGAGACACCGATAAACTCATCTTT.

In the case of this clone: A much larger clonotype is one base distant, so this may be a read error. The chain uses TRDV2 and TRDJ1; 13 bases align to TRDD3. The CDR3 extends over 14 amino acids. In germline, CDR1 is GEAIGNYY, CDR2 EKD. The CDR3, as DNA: TGTGCCTGTGGCACCCTACTGGGGGATACGCGACTCATCTTT. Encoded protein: CACGTLLGDTRLIF.

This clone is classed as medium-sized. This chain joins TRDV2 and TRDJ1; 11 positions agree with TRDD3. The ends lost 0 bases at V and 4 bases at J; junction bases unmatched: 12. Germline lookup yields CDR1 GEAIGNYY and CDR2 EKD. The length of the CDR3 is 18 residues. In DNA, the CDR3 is TGTGCCTGTGACACCAGCGGTTCACTGGGGGATATCCTCGATAAACTCATCTTT. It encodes CACDTSGSLGDILDKLIF.

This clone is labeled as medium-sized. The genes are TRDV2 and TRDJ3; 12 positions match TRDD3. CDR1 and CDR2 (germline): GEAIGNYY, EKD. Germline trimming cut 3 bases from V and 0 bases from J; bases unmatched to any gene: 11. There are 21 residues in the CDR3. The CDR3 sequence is CACDSVYWGIQSSWDTRQMFF. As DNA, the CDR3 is TGTGCCTGTGACTCGGTTTACTGGGGGATACAGAGCTCCTGGGACACCCGACAGATGTTTTTC.

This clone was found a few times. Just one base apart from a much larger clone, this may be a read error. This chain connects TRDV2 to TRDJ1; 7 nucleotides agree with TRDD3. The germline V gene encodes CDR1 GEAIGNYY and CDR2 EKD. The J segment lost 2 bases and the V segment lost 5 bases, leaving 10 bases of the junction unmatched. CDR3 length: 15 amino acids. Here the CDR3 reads CACGSLLGRTDKLIF. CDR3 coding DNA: TGTGCCTGTGGCTCGTTACTGGGGCGGACCGATAAACTCATCTTT.

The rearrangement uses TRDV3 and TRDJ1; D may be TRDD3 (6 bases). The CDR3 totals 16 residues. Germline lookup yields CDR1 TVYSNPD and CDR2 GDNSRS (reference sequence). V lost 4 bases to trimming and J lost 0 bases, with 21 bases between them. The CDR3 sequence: CASPWGGGPYTDKLIF. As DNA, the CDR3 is TGTGCCTCCCCTTGGGGGGGTGGACCTTACACCGATAAACTCATCTTT.

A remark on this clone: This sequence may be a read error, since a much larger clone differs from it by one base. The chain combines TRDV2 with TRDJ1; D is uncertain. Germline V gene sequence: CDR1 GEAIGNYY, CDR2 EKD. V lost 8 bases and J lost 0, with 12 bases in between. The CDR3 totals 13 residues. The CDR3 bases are TGTGCCTTTGATGCTATCCACACCGATAAACTCATCTTT. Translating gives CAFDAIHTDKLIF.

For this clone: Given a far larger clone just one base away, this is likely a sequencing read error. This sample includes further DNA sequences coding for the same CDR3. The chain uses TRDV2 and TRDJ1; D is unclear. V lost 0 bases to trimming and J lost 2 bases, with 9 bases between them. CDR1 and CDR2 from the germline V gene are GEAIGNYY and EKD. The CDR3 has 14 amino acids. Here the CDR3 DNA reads TGTGCCTGTGACACCCTAGAGGGAACCGATAAACTCATCTTT. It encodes CACDTLEGTDKLIF.

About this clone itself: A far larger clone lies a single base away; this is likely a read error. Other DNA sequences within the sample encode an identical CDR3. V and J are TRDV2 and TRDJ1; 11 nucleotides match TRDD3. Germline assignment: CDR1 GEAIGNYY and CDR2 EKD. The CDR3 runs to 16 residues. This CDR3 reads CACDTVGDTRTDKLIF. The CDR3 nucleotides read TGTGCCTGCGACACGGTGGGGGATACGCGCACCGATAAACTCATCTTT.

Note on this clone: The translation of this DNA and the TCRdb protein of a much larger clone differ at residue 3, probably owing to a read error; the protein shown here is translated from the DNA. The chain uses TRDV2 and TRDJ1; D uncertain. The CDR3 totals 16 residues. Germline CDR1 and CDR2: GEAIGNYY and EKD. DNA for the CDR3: TGTGCCTATGACCCCGTCGGACCCGGACGCACCGATAAACTCATCTTT. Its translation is CAYDPVGPGRTDKLIF.

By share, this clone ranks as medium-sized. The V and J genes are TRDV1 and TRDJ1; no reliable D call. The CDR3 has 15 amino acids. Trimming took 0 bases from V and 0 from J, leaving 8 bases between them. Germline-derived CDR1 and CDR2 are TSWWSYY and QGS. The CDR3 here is CALGELRPYTDKLIF. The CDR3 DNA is TGTGCTCTTGGGGAACTAAGGCCGTACACCGATAAACTCATCTTT.

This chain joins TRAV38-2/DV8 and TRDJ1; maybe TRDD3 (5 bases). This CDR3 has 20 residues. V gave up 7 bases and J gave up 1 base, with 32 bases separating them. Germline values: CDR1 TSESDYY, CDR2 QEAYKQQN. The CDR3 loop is CAYVPIELRGSGLGTDKLIF. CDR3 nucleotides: TGTGCTTATGTGCCCATAGAGTTGCGGGGGTCTGGGTTAGGCACCGATAAACTCATCTTT.